This T cell receptor (beta chain) was found in a study of blood T cell repertoires in COVID-19 (dated by TCRdb to 2020 to 2022). With regard to the full study: Collaborator samples came from the United States, Italy and Spain and covered acute and convalescent phases of COVID-19. The material from the prospective study consisted of cDNA or gDNA derived from T cells, B-cell-depleted T cells, or PBMCs. The dataset comprised deeply sampled blood TCRbeta repertoires from subjects exposed to, actively infected with, or recovered from COVID-19. The repertoires were released in a freely available public database meant as a resource for research on the immune response to SARS-CoV-2. Samples came from the ongoing ImmuneRACE study (first 160 participants) plus 1,254 subjects from 6 global collaborators. Nearly every sample came with metadata listing a de-identified subject ID, COVID-19 status, age in years and sex. Where available, HLA class I and class II types were taken from metadata supplied by the sample provider and were not determined by assay-based typing. The paper's findings and limits, for the study overall: How much clinical and demographic metadata was included differed by source and by participant, and the metadata was provided uncurated.

Regarding this clone: Its antigen is still unknown. One base away there is no much larger clone; base qualities are not given.

At the junction V is shortened by 4 bases and J by 0 bases; bases outside the gene matches: 18. The CDR1 and CDR2 encoded by the germline V gene are SGDLS and YYNGEE. From its cysteine to its phenylalanine, the CDR3 spans 21 amino acids. Of the read, only the CDR3 DNA is kept; its 63 bases are in frame from base 1. TCRbeta CDR3 regions were amplified from genomic DNA using the immunoSEQ Assay, a bias-controlled multiplex PCR. Under the source paper's analysis protocol: The number of nucleated cells in each sample was estimated from the amplification of reference gene primers within the assay. To quantify the absolute abundance of each unique TCRbeta CDR3 rearrangement, sequence reads were collapsed and filtered. For each sample, productive Simpson clonality was calculated as the square root of Simpson's diversity index over productive rearrangements. What TCRdb holds here is the immuneACCESS table cut down to in-frame rearrangements. Part of the clones is not present; checked against another copy, under half of the missing clones reflect an unresolved V gene, and the others are unexplained. V and J calls plus clone size are reproduced from that table; the DNA served to infer D and trimming. The sample table contains approximately 270,000 clones; only one count was recorded for approximately 90% of them. About 1.6% of the sample lies in the top ten.

In the prospective study, participants were about 18 to 90 years old, resided in fewer than 25 geographic areas of the United States, and were enrolled through a virtual design. To assign participants to cohorts, the prospective study relied on clinical history that participants themselves reported in a screening survey and a study questionnaire. Recovered participants in ImmuneRACE Cohort 3 were defined by two consecutive negative NP/OP PCR tests, clearance by a healthcare professional, or resolution of symptoms. In the prospective study, mobile phlebotomists collected whole blood, serum and a nasopharyngeal or oropharyngeal swab from each participant. Additional blood draws and questionnaires over a 2-month period could optionally be provided by prospective study participants. Before DNA extraction, prospective study blood samples were shipped either frozen or at room temperature.

This receptor chain uses TRBV9 and TRBJ2-1, with TRBD2 identical over 11 junction bases. Material: PBMCs or T cells enriched from blood (not recorded which). The sequence came from a middle-aged man who had recovered from COVID-19. This receptor carries the CDR3 CASSPQGRGLAGGSSYNEQFF. The nucleotides read TGTGCCAGCAGCCCACAGGGGAGAGGGCTAGCGGGGGGCAGCTCCTACAATGAGCAGTTCTTC.